This T cell receptor beta chain was captured by sequencing in a study of blood T cell repertoires in COVID-19. Study-level information: Samples representing acute and convalescent COVID-19 were sourced from the United States, Italy and Spain. T cells, B-cell-depleted T cells, or PBMCs supplied cDNA or gDNA.

The trim removed 3 bases at V and 4 bases at J, leaving 5 bases unmatched. Germline values: CDR1 SEHNR, CDR2 FQNEAQ (reference sequence). The CDR3 spans 14 residues. Original methodology: Reference gene primer amplification gave nucleated cell count estimates. Libraries were prepared by immunoSEQ multiplex PCR; TCRdb keeps only in-frame clonotypes and omits some of them. V and J calls and clone size come straight from that table; D and trimming were deduced from the DNA. The data show 6,900 or so clones, roughly nine tenths seen once. Sequenced material: peripheral blood. This sequence joins TRBV7-9 and TRBJ1-2; TRBD1 matches at 7 bases. The sequence came from a human donor in a cohort sampled during active COVID-19. The CDR3 loop reads CASSFDRAGYGYTF. In DNA, the CDR3 is TGTGCCAGCAGCTTCGACAGGGCGGGCTATGGCTACACCTTC.